Each of the 15 T cell receptor beta chains below was sequenced from the same sample in a study of blood T cells in healthy people across ages. The authors ran a second PCR of about 6 to 11 cycles using a sample-barcoded 5' primer and a J-beta primer mix. TCRdb itself ran the 5' RACE reads through MiXCR, one entry per CDR3 protein. Seen here are approximately 790,000 distinct CDR3 sequences, 62% observed once, and the top ten hold approximately 30%. The source material was blood. Receptors originate from a man aged 30 to 39 in good health.

This clonotype appeared a few times. V gene TRBV7-2 combines with J gene TRBJ1-5; TRBD1 agrees at 9 bases. The germline CDR1 and CDR2 sequences are SGHTA and FQGNSA. The CDR3 is 17 residues long. Unmatched junction bases numbered 8, after V lost 5 bases and J lost 0 bases. The CDR3: CASSPGQGGISNQPQHF. The CDR3 region has the DNA TGTGCCAGCAGCCCGGGACAGGGCGGAATTAGCAATCAGCCCCAGCATTTT.

Of note for this clonotype: One junction end does not reproduce the germline sequence, and a read error may be involved. The rearrangement joins TRBV29-1 to TRBJ1-2; no clear D gene. This CDR3 is 12 amino acids long. From germline, CDR1 is SQVTM and CDR2 ANQGSEA. The CDR3 sequence is CSIDGLGYGYTF. As DNA, the CDR3 is TGCAGCATTGACGGGCTGGGCTATGGCTACACCTTC. Drawing the rest from reference TRBV29-1 and TRBJ1-2, the complete variable domain is SAVISQKPSRDICQRGTSLTIQCQVDSQVTMMFWYRQQPGQSLTLIATANQGSEATYESGFVIDKFPISRPNLTFSTLTVSNMSPEDSSIYLCSIDGLGYGYTFGSGTRLTVV.

This chain joins TRBV20-1 and TRBJ1-1; no firm D call. Germline loops: CDR1 DFQATT, CDR2 SNEGSKA (reference sequence). The ends were cut back, 1 base at V and 7 bases at J, with 10 bases in the middle. The CDR3 has 12 amino acids. The CDR3 is CSARGPRFEAFF. The CDR3 DNA follows: TGCAGTGCTAGAGGTCCCAGGTTTGAAGCTTTCTTT.

The chain combines TRBV5-1 with TRBJ2-5; 9 nucleotides match TRBD1. The CDR3 is 15 residues long. The germline V gene encodes CDR1 SGHRS and CDR2 YFSETQ. The J segment lost 12 bases and the V segment lost 0 bases, leaving 12 bases of the junction unmatched. CDR3 bases: TGCGCCAGCAGCTTGGCTGGGACAGGGCCCTACGAGAAGTACTTC. Residues: CASSLAGTGPYEKYF.

This chain uses TRBV5-1 with TRBJ2-4, with a weak D call TRBD1 (6 bases). Matching the DNA end better, TRBJ2-7 makes the J call doubtful. The CDR3 spans 15 residues. Germline loops: CDR1 SGHRS, CDR2 YFSETQ. CDR3 bases: TGCGCCAGCAGCTTGGAGCCAGGGGTGTCCTACGAGCAGTACTTC. Translating gives CASSLEPGVSYEQYF.

V gene TRBV20-1 combines with J gene TRBJ2-5, with TRBD1 matching over 8 bases. TRBJ2-7 matches the DNA end more closely, so the J call is doubtful. From germline, CDR1 is DFQATT and CDR2 SNEGSKA (reference sequence). CDR3 length: 16 residues. CDR3 sequence reads: CSAREKRRTGPDEQYF. The CDR3 bases are TGCAGTGCTAGAGAGAAGCGGAGGACAGGGCCCGACGAGCAGTACTTC.

The chain employs TRBV20-1 and TRBJ2-1; 10 bases agree with TRBD2. The CDR3 runs to 15 residues. V lost 6 bases, J lost 7 bases, and 12 bases stayed unmatched. Germline CDR1 DFQATT, CDR2 SNEGSKA (reference sequence). The DNA of the CDR3 is TGCAGTGCAAGCCAGACTAGCGGGCCAGGGAATGAGCAGTTCTTC. Its translation: CSASQTSGPGNEQFF.

This chain connects TRBV13 to TRBJ1-6, with a weak D call TRBD1 (5 bases). The length of the CDR3 is 17 residues. Germline CDR1 reads PRHDT; CDR2 reads FYEKMQ (reference sequence). The V end lost 6 bases, the J end lost 0 bases, and 15 bases lay between the germline ends. CDR3 nucleotides: TGTGCCAGCAGGGAGAGACAGCGGAGCTCCTATAATTCACCCCTCCACTTT. Encoded protein: CASRERQRSSYNSPLHF.

V gene TRBV27 combines with J gene TRBJ2-7; TRBD2 is a possible D gene (6 bases). The J call may be faulty, since TRBJ2-5 better matches the DNA end. Germline CDR1 MNHEY, CDR2 SMNVEV (reference sequence). The CDR3 consists of 15 residues. The CDR3 reads CASRPLAEVEETQYF. The CDR3 DNA reads TGTGCCAGCAGACCACTAGCTGAGGTCGAGGAGACCCAGTACTTC.

The chain joins TRBV12-3 or TRBV12-4 to TRBJ1-5; D perhaps matches TRBD1 (5 bases). The CDR3 spans 15 residues. V was pared by 4 bases and J by 0 bases, with 10 bases between. DNA for the CDR3: TGTGCCAGCAGTTCCGGACAATATAGCAATCAGCCCCAGCATTTT. Encoded protein: CASSSGQYSNQPQHF.

This chain connects TRBV27 to TRBJ1-1; TRBD1 aligns across 7 bases. The CDR3 runs 15 residues. V shed 7 bases, J shed 5 bases, and the junction held 13 bases outside the gene matches. CDR1 is MNHEY and CDR2 is SMNVEV in the germline V gene (reference sequence). The CDR3 coding sequence is TGTGCCAGCACCGACCGGGGGACAGCCGCGACTGAAGCTTTCTTT. Translating it yields CASTDRGTAATEAFF.

The CDR3 protein is CSARRVADTQYF. CDR3 sequence (DNA): TGCAGTGCTAGAAGGGTTGCAGATACGCAGTATTTT. The chain has TRBV20-1 and TRBJ2-3; unclear D gene. The germline gives CDR1 DFQATT, CDR2 SNEGSKA (reference sequence). Trimming left V 2 bases short and J 4 bases short, with 7 bases between. This CDR3 is 12 amino acids long.

J is TRBJ1-6 and V is TRBV10-3; maybe TRBD1 (5 bases). Trimming removed 8 bases from V and 0 bases from J, with 17 bases in between. CDR1 is ENHRY, CDR2 SYGVKD, per germline. The CDR3 runs to 17 residues. DNA of the CDR3: TGTGCCATCGGGGGGGGAGAGGTGGGCTCCTATAATTCACCCCTCCACTTT. It codes for CAIGGGEVGSYNSPLHF.

The chain is built from TRBV7-2 and TRBJ2-1, with TRBD2 matching over 10 bases. Germline V gene data show CDR1 as SGHTA and CDR2 as FQGNSA. Trimming at V came to 7 bases and at J to 6 bases, leaving 12 bases not matched to a gene. This CDR3 is built from 16 residues. The chain's CDR3 is CASTLGSPSGGNEQFF. As DNA, the CDR3 is TGTGCCAGCACTCTAGGGAGTCCTAGCGGGGGCAATGAGCAGTTCTTC.

V is TRBV10-3 and J is TRBJ1-2; possible D gene TRBD1, 5 bases. Germline-derived CDR1 and CDR2 are ENHRY and SYGVKD. Trimming cost V 0 bases and J 3 bases, with 14 bases left between them. CDR3 length: 16 residues. CDR3 bases: TGTGCCATCAGTGAGTCGGGGACCGTACATGACTATGGCTACACCTTC. Its protein is CAISESGTVHDYGYTF.